This TCR beta chain appears in the sequencing data of a study of CD8+ T cells in alopecia areata. Reverse transcribed after extraction, RNA yielded cDNA as the sequencing template. The table came from immunoSEQ multiplex PCR; TCRdb's copy has only in-frame clones and leaves some out. Found here are about 30,000 clones, approximately 65% of them singletons; the top ten hold roughly 18%. Alopecia areata patients had lesional scalp punch biopsies and peripheral blood taken from them. Overall study results and limits: Normal skin's resident alphabeta T cells are sequenced alongside lesional scalp T cells. Possibly because of HLA-related factors, TCR sharing was less clear across patients than in mice. Lesional scalp displayed greater clonality than normal scalp, most notably in alopecia totalis/universalis.

To note about this clone: Its antigen is not known.

There are 13 residues in the CDR3. Germline V gives CDR1 MNHEY, CDR2 SVGAGI. Trimming left V 6 bases short and J 0 bases short, with 9 bases between. The receptor was derived from a human donor with alopecia areata. Material: NKG2D-high CD8+ T cells sorted from blood. The chain combines TRBV6-5 with TRBJ2-7, with D possibly TRBD2 on 6 matching bases. The CDR3 nucleotides are TGTGCCAGCAGGGCCGGGAGCTCCTACGAGCAGTACTTC. Translated, it gives CASRAGSSYEQYF.